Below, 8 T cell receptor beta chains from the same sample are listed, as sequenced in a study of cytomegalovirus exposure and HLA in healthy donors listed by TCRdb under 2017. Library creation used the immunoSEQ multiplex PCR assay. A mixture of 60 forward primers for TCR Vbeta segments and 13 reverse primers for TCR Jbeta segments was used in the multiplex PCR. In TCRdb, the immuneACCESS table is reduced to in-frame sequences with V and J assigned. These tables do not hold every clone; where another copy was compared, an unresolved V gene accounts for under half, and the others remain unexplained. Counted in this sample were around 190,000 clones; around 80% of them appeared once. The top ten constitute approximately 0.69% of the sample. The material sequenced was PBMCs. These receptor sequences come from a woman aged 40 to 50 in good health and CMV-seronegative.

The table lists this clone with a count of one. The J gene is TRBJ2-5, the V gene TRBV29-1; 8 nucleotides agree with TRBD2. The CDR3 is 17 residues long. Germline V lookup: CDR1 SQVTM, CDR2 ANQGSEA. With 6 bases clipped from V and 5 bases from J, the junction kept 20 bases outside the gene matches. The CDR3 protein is CSVSHRVSGSIAETQYF. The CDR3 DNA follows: TGCAGCGTCTCCCATCGTGTGAGCGGGAGTATTGCGGAGACCCAGTACTTC.

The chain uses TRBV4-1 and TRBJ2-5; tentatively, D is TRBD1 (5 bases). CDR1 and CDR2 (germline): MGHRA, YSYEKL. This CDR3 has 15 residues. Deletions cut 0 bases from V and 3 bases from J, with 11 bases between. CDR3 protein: CASSQDIGAKETQYF. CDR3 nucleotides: TGCGCCAGCAGCCAAGATATTGGGGCTAAAGAGACCCAGTACTTC.

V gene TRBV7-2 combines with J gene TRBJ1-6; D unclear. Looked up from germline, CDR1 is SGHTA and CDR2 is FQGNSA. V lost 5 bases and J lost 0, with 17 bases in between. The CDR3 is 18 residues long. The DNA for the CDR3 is TGTGCCAGCAGCCCGGAGGCAGCCCGGAGCTCCTATAATTCACCCCTCCACTTT. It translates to CASSPEAARSSYNSPLHF.

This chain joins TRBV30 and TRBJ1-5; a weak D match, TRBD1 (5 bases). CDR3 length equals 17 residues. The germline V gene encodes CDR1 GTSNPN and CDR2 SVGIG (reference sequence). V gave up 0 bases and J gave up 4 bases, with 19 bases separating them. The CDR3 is CAWSVQVGAVRNQPQHF. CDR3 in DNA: TGTGCCTGGAGTGTACAGGTTGGGGCAGTTCGAAATCAGCCCCAGCATTTT.

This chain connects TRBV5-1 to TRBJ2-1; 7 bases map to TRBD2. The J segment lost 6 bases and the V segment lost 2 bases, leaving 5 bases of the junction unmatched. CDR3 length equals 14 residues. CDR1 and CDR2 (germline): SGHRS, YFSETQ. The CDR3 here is CASSLAGLVNEQFF. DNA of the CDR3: TGCGCCAGCAGCTTAGCGGGATTAGTCAATGAGCAGTTCTTC.

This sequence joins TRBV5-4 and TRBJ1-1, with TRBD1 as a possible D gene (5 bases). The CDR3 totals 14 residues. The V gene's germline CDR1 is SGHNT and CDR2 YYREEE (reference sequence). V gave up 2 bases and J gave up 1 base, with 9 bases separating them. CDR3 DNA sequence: TGTGCCAGCAGCTTCCGACAGAAGAACACTGAAGCTTTCTTT. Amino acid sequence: CASSFRQKNTEAFF.

CDR3 amino acids: CASSSVSETQYF. In DNA, the CDR3 is TGTGCCAGCAGCTCAGTCTCAGAGACCCAGTACTTC. The J gene is TRBJ2-5, the V gene TRBV7-8; no firm D call. The CDR3 contains 12 residues. Germline CDR1 is SGHVS and CDR2 is FQNEAQ. V shed 4 bases and J shed 4 bases, with 7 bases lying between them.

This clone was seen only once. CDR3 region: CASSIGPGNYGYTF. The CDR3, as DNA: TGTGCCAGTAGTATAGGCCCAGGGAACTATGGCTACACCTTC. This chain joins TRBV19 and TRBJ1-2; D is possibly TRBD1 (5 bases). With 1 base removed from V and 2 bases from J, the gap between germline ends came to 8 bases. Germline V gene sequence: CDR1 LNHDA, CDR2 SQIVND (reference sequence). The CDR3 has 14 amino acids.